The clone carrying this T cell receptor beta chain was recorded once. The antigen is unknown. The entry originates in a study of T cells and copy number aberrations in small-cell lung cancer. The V segment lost 2 bases and the J segment 5 bases; nucleotides outside the gene matches: 8. Germline V gene sequence: CDR1 MNHNY, CDR2 SVGAGI (reference sequence). This CDR3 contains 15 residues. Measured with immunoSEQ multiplex PCR; TCRdb has only the in-frame clones, and not every one. The table records roughly 6,000 clones, around 77% of them present only once. Regarding the study as a whole: Compared with adjacent lung tissue, tumors had lower T-cell richness and clonality and non-significantly lower density.

The specimen was tumor tissue. The receptor's source is a man aged 50 to 60 with small cell lung cancer. The rearrangement uses TRBV6-6 and TRBJ1-1; TRBD1 agrees at 7 bases. CDR3 residues: CASSYRGRGGTEAFF. CDR3 in DNA: TGTGCCAGCAGTTACCGGGGCAGGGGGGGGACTGAAGCTTTCTTT.